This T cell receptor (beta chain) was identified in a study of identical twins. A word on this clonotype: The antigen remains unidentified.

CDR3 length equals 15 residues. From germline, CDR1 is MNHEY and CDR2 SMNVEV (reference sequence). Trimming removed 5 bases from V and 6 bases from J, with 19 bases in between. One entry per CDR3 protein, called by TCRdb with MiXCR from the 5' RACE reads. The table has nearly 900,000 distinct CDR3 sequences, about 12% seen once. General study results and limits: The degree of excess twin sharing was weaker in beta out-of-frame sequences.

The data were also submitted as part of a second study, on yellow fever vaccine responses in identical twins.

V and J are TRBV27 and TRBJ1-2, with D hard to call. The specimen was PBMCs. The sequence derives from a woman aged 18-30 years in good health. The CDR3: CASSDLGKEWNGYTF. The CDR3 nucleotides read TGTGCCAGCAGTGACCTCGGGAAGGAATGGAATGGCTACACCTTC.